Below are 27 T cell receptor beta chains sequenced from a single sample in a study of T cell repertoires in cytomegalovirus infection. TCRdb re-analysed the reads in MiXCR, keeping a single row per CDR3 protein. This table has about 190,000 distinct CDR3 sequences, approximately 9.7% appearing once. Sequencing used PBMCs. The receptors shown here come from a human donor in good health (CMV status not recorded). Some clones in this sample may be carry-over from other donors' samples.

V and J are TRBV23-1 and TRBJ1-5; a weak D match, TRBD1 (6 bases). TRBV23-1 is known as an ORF, though its function is uncertain. Between the trimmed V and J ends, which lost 4 bases and 4 bases, there was a span of 20 bases. The CDR3 covers 17 residues. CDR3 sequence: CASSRVVRGQINQPQHF. As DNA, the CDR3 is TGCGCCAGCAGTCGAGTAGTACGAGGACAGATTAATCAGCCCCAGCATTTT.

J is TRBJ2-1 and V is TRBV6-2 or TRBV6-3; 10 bases map to TRBD1. The CDR3 contains 16 residues. Trimming cost V 4 bases and J 8 bases; bases outside gene matches: 11. Germline assignment: CDR1 MNHEY and CDR2 SVGEGT. CDR3 loop: CASSFARDRGPYEQFF. CDR3 sequence (DNA): TGTGCCAGCAGTTTCGCGCGCGACAGGGGGCCATATGAGCAGTTCTTC.

The sample holds many counts of this clonotype. The chain recombines TRBV7-2 with TRBJ2-7; no firm D call. The CDR3 loop spans 15 amino acids. V lost 5 bases and J lost 3, with 17 bases in between. The germline CDR1 and CDR2 sequences are SGHTA and FQGNSA. This CDR3 reads CASSPLGRPLYEQYF. Here the CDR3 DNA reads TGTGCCAGCAGCCCCCTGGGTCGTCCCCTCTACGAGCAGTACTTC. The whole variable domain, remainder taken from reference TRBV7-2 and TRBJ2-7, is GAGVSQSPSNKVTEKGKDVELRCDPISGHTALYWYRQSLGQGLEFLIYFQGNSAPDKSGLPSDRFSAERTGGSVSTLTIQRTQQEDSAVYLCASSPLGRPLYEQYFGPGTRLTVT.

This clonotype has ten or more counts. The rearrangement joins TRBV12-3 or TRBV12-4 to TRBJ2-1; either TRBD1 or TRBD2 may supply D (5 bases each). CDR3 length equals 15 residues. Trimming removed 3 bases at V and 8 bases at J, with 17 bases between. The CDR3 loop reads CASSLLGTTVDEQFF. CDR3 nucleotide sequence: TGTGCCAGCAGTTTGCTCGGGACCACCGTGGATGAGCAGTTCTTC.

At least ten counts were recorded for this clonotype. The rearrangement links TRBV6-1 to TRBJ1-5, with D unresolved. Trimming left V 3 bases short and J 3 bases short, with 15 bases between. The germline gives CDR1 MNHNS, CDR2 SASEGT. The CDR3 runs to 16 residues. CDR3 sequence reads: CASSDPDPGVNQPQHF. CDR3 sequence (DNA): TGTGCCAGCAGTGATCCCGACCCTGGGGTCAATCAGCCCCAGCATTTT.

This clonotype has just a few counts. This chain uses TRBV28 with TRBJ1-1; tentatively, D is TRBD1 (6 bases). Trimming pared 7 bases from V and 2 bases from J, leaving 23 bases between. The germline V gene has CDR1 MDHEN and CDR2 SYDVKM. The CDR3 contains 17 residues. The CDR3 region has the DNA TGTGCCAGCAACCACCCAAAACAGGGACCCCAAAACACTGAAGCTTTCTTT. Amino acid sequence: CASNHPKQGPQNTEAFF. Using reference TRBV28 and TRBJ1-1 for the parts outside the CDR3, the full variable domain is DVKVTQSSRYLVKRTGEKVFLECVQDMDHENMFWYRQDPGLGLRLIYFSYDVKMKEKGDIPEGYSVSREKKERFSLILESASTNQTSMYLCASNHPKQGPQNTEAFFGQGTRLTVV.

This clonotype was seen many times. The chain carries TRBV5-6 and TRBJ1-1; the D gene is possibly TRBD1 (5 bases). Between the trimmed V and J ends, which lost 1 base and 4 bases, there was a span of 5 bases. The CDR3 spans 12 residues. The germline CDR1 and CDR2 sequences are SGHDT and YYEEEE. CDR3 sequence reads: CASSLRGTEAFF. CDR3 bases: TGTGCCAGCAGCTTGAGGGGCACTGAAGCTTTCTTT.

This clonotype was seen repeatedly, ten times or more. V and J are TRBV7-2 and TRBJ1-2, with D maybe TRBD1 (5 bases). This CDR3 contains 14 residues. With 4 bases removed from V and 4 bases from J, the gap between germline ends came to 13 bases. Per germline, CDR1 SGHTA and CDR2 FQGNSA. The CDR3 sequence is CASSSGLPIYGYTF. The CDR3 bases are TGTGCCAGCAGCTCGGGACTCCCAATCTATGGCTACACCTTC.

This clonotype was seen repeatedly, ten times or more. The chain couples TRBV7-2 to TRBJ1-1; D remains ambiguous. The V and J ends lost 4 bases and 0 bases respectively, with 9 bases between them. CDR3 length: 14 residues. Germline assignment: CDR1 SGHTA and CDR2 FQGNSA. CDR3 region: CASSSYGVNTEAFF. DNA of the CDR3: TGTGCCAGCAGCTCGTACGGGGTGAACACTGAAGCTTTCTTT. The variable domain in full, completed from reference TRBV7-2 and TRBJ1-1, reads GAGVSQSPSNKVTEKGKDVELRCDPISGHTALYWYRQSLGQGLEFLIYFQGNSAPDKSGLPSDRFSAERTGGSVSTLTIQRTQQEDSAVYLCASSSYGVNTEAFFGQGTRLTVV.

This sequence joins TRBV5-6 and TRBJ1-1; tentative D call: TRBD1 (5 bases). This CDR3 is built from 15 residues. Germline CDR1 SGHDT, CDR2 YYEEEE. The V end lost 4 bases, the J end lost 5 bases, and 18 bases lay between the germline ends. As DNA, the CDR3 is TGTGCCAGCAGCCGGGACTTCCCTGTGGAGACTGAAGCTTTCTTT. The encoded protein is CASSRDFPVETEAFF. The entire variable domain, with the rest obtained from reference TRBV5-6 and TRBJ1-1, is as follows: DAGVTQSPTHLIKTRGQQVTLRCSPKSGHDTVSWYQQALGQGPQFIFQYYEEEERQRGNFPDRFSGHQFPNYSSELNVNALLLGDSALYLCASSRDFPVETEAFFGQGTRLTVV.

V and J are TRBV20-1 and TRBJ1-6; TRBD1 matches at 9 bases. CDR1 is DFQATT, CDR2 SNEGSKA, per germline (reference sequence). CDR3 length: 18 residues. The V segment lost 0 bases and the J segment 8 bases; nucleotides outside the gene matches: 14. The CDR3 is CSARDAGQGNSWYSPLHF. The CDR3 DNA sequence: TGCAGTGCTAGAGATGCGGGACAGGGCAACTCGTGGTATTCACCCCTCCACTTT.

The chain recombines TRBV4-3 with TRBJ2-3, with a tentative D call TRBD2 (7 bases). V gave up 4 bases and J gave up 2 bases, with 19 bases separating them. The germline gives CDR1 LGHNA, CDR2 YSLEER. The CDR3 consists of 17 residues. CDR3 region: CASSLGVGGGNTDTQYF. DNA of the CDR3: TGCGCCAGCAGCCTAGGGGTCGGCGGGGGCAACACAGATACGCAGTATTTT.

This clonotype was seen many times. The CDR3 DNA is TGTGCCAGCAGCTCCCCGGGACAGGTTGACCATGAGCAGTTCTTC. This gives the protein CASSSPGQVDHEQFF. This rearrangement joins TRBV28 to TRBJ2-1; 8 bases map to TRBD1. The trim removed 6 bases at V and 8 bases at J, leaving 12 bases unmatched. CDR3 length equals 15 residues. Germline V gene lookup returns CDR1 MDHEN and CDR2 SYDVKM.

Note on this clonotype: A read error may be the cause here, since a much bigger clone is one base away. V is TRBV11-2 and J is TRBJ1-2; maybe TRBD1 (5 bases). The V gene's germline CDR1 is SGHAT and CDR2 FQNNGV. The CDR3 totals 15 residues. As DNA, the CDR3 is TGTGCCAGCAGCTTAGTATTCCGGGGGAGAGGAGGCTACGCCTTC. As protein: CASSLVFRGRGGYAF. The complete variable domain, with remaining parts taken from reference TRBV11-2 and TRBJ1-2, reads EAGVAQSPRYKIIEKRQSVAFWCNPISGHATLYWYQQILGQGPKLLIQFQNNGVVDDSQLPKDRFSAERLKGVDSTLKIQPAKLEDSAVYLCASSLVFRGRGGYAFGSGTRLTVV.

This clonotype has a handful of counts. The V call is TRBV6-5, the J call TRBJ1-1; D possibly corresponds to TRBD1 (6 bases). With 2 bases removed from V and 5 bases from J, the gap between germline ends came to 12 bases. CDR3 length: 14 residues. CDR1 MNHEY and CDR2 SVGAGI come from the germline V gene. The CDR3 protein is CASSYRGGGTEAFF. DNA of the CDR3: TGTGCCAGCAGTTACAGGGGAGGGGGGACTGAAGCTTTCTTT.

This clonotype came up a few times. The V call is TRBV29-1, the J call TRBJ2-3, with a tentative D call TRBD2 (6 bases). This CDR3 comprises 12 residues. Germline CDR1 reads SQVTM; CDR2 reads ANQGSEA. V gave up 7 bases and J gave up 4 bases, with 12 bases separating them. CDR3 loop: CSAEGGADTQYF. CDR3 DNA: TGCAGCGCCGAGGGAGGCGCAGATACGCAGTATTTT.

This clonotype was detected many times. This sequence joins TRBV5-1 and TRBJ2-2; tentatively, D is TRBD1 (5 bases). The V end was cut by 5 bases, the J end by 3 bases, with 5 bases between. Germline CDR1 and CDR2: SGHRS and YFSETQ. The CDR3 sequence is 12 residues long. The CDR3 DNA is TGCGCCAGCAGGACAGACACCGGGGAGCTGTTTTTT. The encoded protein is CASRTDTGELFF.

This clonotype was counted ten times or more. This sequence joins TRBV28 and TRBJ2-1; 9 bases match TRBD1. Germline values: CDR1 MDHEN, CDR2 SYDVKM. The CDR3 totals 15 residues. V dropped 3 bases and J dropped 7; count of bases not matched to a gene: 7. CDR3 coding DNA: TGTGCCAGCAGTTTCTTGACAGGGGGAGTTAATGAGCAGTTCTTC. This translates into CASSFLTGGVNEQFF.

This clonotype has a count of ten or more. The rearrangement joins TRBV11-3 to TRBJ2-1; 11 bases fit TRBD2. Trimming removed 1 base from V and 8 bases from J; junction bases left unmatched: 7. Germline-derived CDR1 and CDR2 are SGHNT and YENEEA. The CDR3 has 16 amino acids. The CDR3 region has the DNA TGTGCCAGCAGCTTAGGGCTAGCGGGAGGCGGCGATGAGCAGTTCTTC. The encoded protein is CASSLGLAGGGDEQFF.

This clonotype was counted at least ten times. The rearrangement joins TRBV7-3 to TRBJ2-7; 7 bases match TRBD2. Trimming at V came to 2 bases and at J to 3 bases, leaving 4 bases not matched to a gene. The germline V gene has CDR1 SGHTA and CDR2 FQGTGA. The CDR3 covers 14 residues. This CDR3 reads CASSLGGSGYEQYF. CDR3 nucleotide sequence: TGTGCCAGCAGCTTAGGCGGGAGCGGCTACGAGCAGTACTTC.

In this sample, this clonotype turned up many times. The chain carries TRBV27 and TRBJ1-5; 7 bases align to TRBD1. Trimming at V came to 5 bases and at J to 7 bases, leaving 5 bases not matched to a gene. This CDR3 is 13 amino acids long. Germline V gives CDR1 MNHEY, CDR2 SMNVEV (reference sequence). The CDR3 DNA sequence: TGTGCCAGCAGTCCAGACAGGGTGCAGCCCCAGCATTTT. The encoded protein is CASSPDRVQPQHF.

On this clonotype: One base away lies a much larger clone, so this may be a sequencing read error. V and J are TRBV19 and TRBJ2-1, with 7 nucleotides matching TRBD1. This CDR3 is built from 12 residues. J was trimmed by 15 bases and V by 7 bases; bases with no gene match: 12. From germline, CDR1 is LNHDA and CDR2 SQIVND (reference sequence). CDR3 coding DNA: TGTGCCAGTACAGCACGGACAGGACAGTGGTTCTTC. This codes for CASTARTGQWFF.

The V call is TRBV15, the J call TRBJ2-7; tentatively, D is TRBD2 (5 bases). Germline values: CDR1 LNHNV, CDR2 YYDKDF (reference sequence). This CDR3 spans 14 amino acids. Trimming took 0 bases from V and 6 from J, leaving 12 bases between them. The CDR3 loop reads CATSREARGSEQYF. The CDR3 nucleotides read TGTGCCACCAGCAGAGAGGCTCGAGGGAGCGAGCAGTACTTC.

This clonotype came up many times. In nucleotides, the CDR3 is TGTGCCAGCAGCTCATGGACAGTCCACTCCTACGAGCAGTACTTC. Amino acids: CASSSWTVHSYEQYF. The genes are TRBV28 and TRBJ2-7; D may be TRBD1 (6 bases). V was clipped by 6 bases and J by 0 bases, with 15 bases between them. Germline CDR1 reads MDHEN; CDR2 reads SYDVKM. This CDR3 comprises 15 residues. The full variable domain, rest sourced from reference TRBV28 and TRBJ2-7, is DVKVTQSSRYLVKRTGEKVFLECVQDMDHENMFWYRQDPGLGLRLIYFSYDVKMKEKGDIPEGYSVSREKKERFSLILESASTNQTSMYLCASSSWTVHSYEQYFGPGTRLTVT.

On this clonotype: A read error may explain this, as a much larger clone is one base away. The V call is TRBV7-6, the J call TRBJ2-5; D possibly uses TRBD1 or TRBD2 (5 bases each). Germline CDR1 SGHVS, CDR2 FNYEAQ. CDR3 length equals 16 residues. Trimming shortened V by 6 bases and J by 9 bases, and 26 bases separated the two germline ends. The CDR3 region is CASSRSPGRKSESQYF. The CDR3 DNA sequence: TGTGCCAGCAGTCGATCGCCGGGACGGAAATCGGAGTCCCAGTACTTC. Supplemented by reference TRBV7-6 and TRBJ2-5, the full variable domain reads GAGVSQSPRYKVTKRGQDVALRCDPISGHVSLYWYRQALGQGPEFLTYFNYEAQQDKSGLPNDRFSAERPEGSISTLTIQRTEQRDSAMYRCASSRSPGRKSESQYFGPGTRLLVL.

This clonotype was recorded a few times. The chain uses TRBV7-9 and TRBJ1-5; 8 bases agree with TRBD1. With 5 bases clipped from V and 6 bases from J, the junction kept 6 bases outside the gene matches. The germline gives CDR1 SEHNR, CDR2 FQNEAQ (reference sequence). The CDR3 extends over 14 amino acids. This chain's CDR3 is CASSLTGGVQPQHF. The CDR3 nucleotides read TGTGCCAGCAGCCTAACAGGGGGAGTTCAGCCCCAGCATTTT. The full variable domain, rest sourced from reference TRBV7-9 and TRBJ1-5, is DTGVSQNPRHKITKRGQNVTFRCDPISEHNRLYWYRQTLGQGPEFLTYFQNEAQLEKSRLLSDRFSAERPKGSFSTLEIQRTEQGDSAMYLCASSLTGGVQPQHFGDGTRLSIL.

This clonotype was observed a few times. The chain uses TRBV20-1 and TRBJ1-5, with 8 bases that match TRBD1. This CDR3 is built from 14 residues. Trimming took 4 bases from V and 4 from J; bases not matched to a gene: 6. CDR1 and CDR2 (germline): DFQATT, SNEGSKA (reference sequence). This CDR3 is CSATDRAVNQPQHF. CDR3 bases: TGCAGTGCTACGGACAGGGCTGTGAATCAGCCCCAGCATTTT.